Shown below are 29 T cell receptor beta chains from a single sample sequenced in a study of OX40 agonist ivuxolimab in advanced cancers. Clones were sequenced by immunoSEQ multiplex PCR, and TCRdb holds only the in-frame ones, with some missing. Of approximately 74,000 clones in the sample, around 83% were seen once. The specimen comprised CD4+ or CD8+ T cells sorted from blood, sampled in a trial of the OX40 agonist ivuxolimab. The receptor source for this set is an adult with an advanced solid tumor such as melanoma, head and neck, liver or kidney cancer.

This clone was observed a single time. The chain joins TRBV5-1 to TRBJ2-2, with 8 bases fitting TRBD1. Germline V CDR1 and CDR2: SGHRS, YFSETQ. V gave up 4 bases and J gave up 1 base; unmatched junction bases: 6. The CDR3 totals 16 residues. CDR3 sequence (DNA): TGCGCCAGCAGCCCGGGACAGGCGGGGAACACCGGGGAGCTGTTTTTT. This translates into CASSPGQAGNTGELFF.

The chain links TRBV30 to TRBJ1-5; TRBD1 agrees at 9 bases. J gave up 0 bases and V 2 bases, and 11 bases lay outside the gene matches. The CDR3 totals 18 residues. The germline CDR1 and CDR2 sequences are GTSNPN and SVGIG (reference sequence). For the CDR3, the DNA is TGTGCCTGGAGTCCGCCGGGACAGGGCCCGCATAGCAATCAGCCCCAGCATTTT. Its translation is CAWSPPGQGPHSNQPQHF. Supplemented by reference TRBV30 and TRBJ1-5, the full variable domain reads SQTIHQWPATLVQPVGSPLSLECTVEGTSNPNLYWYRQAAGRGLQLLFYSVGIGQISSEVPQNLSASRPQDRQFILSSKKLLLSDSGFYLCAWSPPGQGPHSNQPQHFGDGTRLSIL.

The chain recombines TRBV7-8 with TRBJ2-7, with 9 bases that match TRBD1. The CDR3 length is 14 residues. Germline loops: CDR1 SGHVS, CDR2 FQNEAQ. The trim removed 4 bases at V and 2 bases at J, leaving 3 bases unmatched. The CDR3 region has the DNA TGTGCCAGCAGCTCTAGACAGGGGGCCTACGAGCAGTACTTC. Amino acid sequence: CASSSRQGAYEQYF.

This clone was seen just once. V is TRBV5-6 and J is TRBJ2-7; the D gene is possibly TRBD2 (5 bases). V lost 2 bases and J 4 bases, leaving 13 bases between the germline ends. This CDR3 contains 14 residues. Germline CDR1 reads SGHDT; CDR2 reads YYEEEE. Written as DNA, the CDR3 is TGTGCCAGCAGCTTTTCTGGTGGCGGGTACGAGCAGTACTTC. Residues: CASSFSGGGYEQYF.

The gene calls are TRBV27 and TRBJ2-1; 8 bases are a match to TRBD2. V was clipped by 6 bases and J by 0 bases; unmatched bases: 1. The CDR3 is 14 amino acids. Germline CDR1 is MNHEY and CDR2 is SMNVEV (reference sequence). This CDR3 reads CASRRGGSYNEQFF. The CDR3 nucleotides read TGTGCCAGCAGACGGGGGGGCTCCTACAATGAGCAGTTCTTC.

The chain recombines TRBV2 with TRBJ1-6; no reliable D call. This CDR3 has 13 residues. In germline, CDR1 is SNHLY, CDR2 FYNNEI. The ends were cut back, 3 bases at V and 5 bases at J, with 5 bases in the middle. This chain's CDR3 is CASSEGNNSPLHF. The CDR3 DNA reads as TGTGCCAGCAGTGAGGGGAATAATTCACCCCTCCACTTT.

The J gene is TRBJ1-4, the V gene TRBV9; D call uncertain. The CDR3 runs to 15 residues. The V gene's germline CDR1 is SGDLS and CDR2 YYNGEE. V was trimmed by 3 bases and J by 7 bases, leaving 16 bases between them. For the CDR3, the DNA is TGTGCCAGCAGCGGCCACGAGGCAGTTGGTGAAAAACTGTTTTTT. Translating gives CASSGHEAVGEKLFF. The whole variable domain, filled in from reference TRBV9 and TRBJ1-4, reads DSGVTQTPKHLITATGQRVTLRCSPRSGDLSVYWYQQSLDQGLQFLIQYYNGEERAKGNILERFSAQQFPDLHSELNLSSLELGDSALYFCASSGHEAVGEKLFFGSGTQLSVL.

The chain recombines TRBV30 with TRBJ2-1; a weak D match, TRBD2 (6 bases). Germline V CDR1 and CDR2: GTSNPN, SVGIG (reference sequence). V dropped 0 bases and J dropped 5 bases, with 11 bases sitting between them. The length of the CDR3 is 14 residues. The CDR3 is CAWSVGGGNNEQFF. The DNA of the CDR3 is TGTGCCTGGAGTGTTGGTGGGGGGAACAATGAGCAGTTCTTC.

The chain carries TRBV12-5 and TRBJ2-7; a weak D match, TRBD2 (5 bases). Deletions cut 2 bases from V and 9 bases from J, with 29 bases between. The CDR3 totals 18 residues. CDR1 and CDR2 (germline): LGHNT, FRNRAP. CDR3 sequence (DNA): TGTGCTAGTGGTTTGAATCGGGATACCTCCCCTATTTTGATATGGCAGTACTTC. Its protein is CASGLNRDTSPILIWQYF.

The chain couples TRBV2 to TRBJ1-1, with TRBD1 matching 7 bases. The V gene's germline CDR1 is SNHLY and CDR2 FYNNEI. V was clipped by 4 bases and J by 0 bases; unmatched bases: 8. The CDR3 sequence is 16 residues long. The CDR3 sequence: CASSVVPQGMNTEAFF. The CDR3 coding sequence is TGTGCCAGCAGTGTCGTTCCACAGGGGATGAACACTGAAGCTTTCTTT.

The DNA for the CDR3 is TGCAGCGGCGGGGAGGGGGCGCGGAGCACCGGGGAGCTGTTTTTT. This encodes CSGGEGARSTGELFF. The gene calls are TRBV29-1 and TRBJ2-2, with D perhaps given as TRBD1 or TRBD2 (7 bases each). The ends were cut back, 7 bases at V and 4 bases at J, with 19 bases in the middle. Germline values: CDR1 SQVTM, CDR2 ANQGSEA. CDR3 length: 15 amino acids.

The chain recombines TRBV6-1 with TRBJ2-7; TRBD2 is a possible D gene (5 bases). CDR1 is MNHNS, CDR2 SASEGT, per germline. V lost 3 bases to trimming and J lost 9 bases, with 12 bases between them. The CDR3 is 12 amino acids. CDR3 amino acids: CASSDPSRGQYF. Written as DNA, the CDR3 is TGTGCCAGCAGTGATCCCTCACGGGGGCAGTACTTC.

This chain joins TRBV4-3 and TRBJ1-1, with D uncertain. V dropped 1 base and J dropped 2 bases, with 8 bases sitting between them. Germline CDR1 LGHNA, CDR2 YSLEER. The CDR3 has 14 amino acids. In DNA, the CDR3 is TGCGCCAGCAGCCAAGGAGTAGGAAACACTGAAGCTTTCTTT. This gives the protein CASSQGVGNTEAFF.

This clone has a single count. This CDR3 is CASRSRGNEQFF. DNA for the CDR3: TGTGCCAGCAGGAGCAGGGGAAATGAGCAGTTCTTC. The chain combines TRBV6-5 with TRBJ2-1; D is perhaps TRBD1 (6 bases). Between the trimmed V and J ends, which lost 6 bases and 7 bases, there was a span of 10 bases. There are 12 residues in the CDR3. Germline V lookup: CDR1 MNHEY, CDR2 SVGAGI.

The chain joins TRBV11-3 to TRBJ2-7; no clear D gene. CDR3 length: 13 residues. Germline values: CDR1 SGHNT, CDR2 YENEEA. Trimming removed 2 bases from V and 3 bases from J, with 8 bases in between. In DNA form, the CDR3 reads TGTGCCAGCAGCTTAAACTCCAACTACGAGCAGTACTTC. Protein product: CASSLNSNYEQYF. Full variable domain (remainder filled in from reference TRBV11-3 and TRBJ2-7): EAGVVQSPRYKIIEKKQPVAFWCNPISGHNTLYWYLQNLGQGPELLIRYENEEAVDDSQLPKDRFSAERLKGVDSTLKIQPAELGDSAVYLCASSLNSNYEQYFGPGTRLTVT.

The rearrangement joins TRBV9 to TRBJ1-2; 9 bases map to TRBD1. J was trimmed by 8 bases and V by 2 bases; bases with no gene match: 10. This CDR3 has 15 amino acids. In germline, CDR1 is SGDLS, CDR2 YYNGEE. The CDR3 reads CASSVTTGTGHGYTF. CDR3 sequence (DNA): TGTGCCAGCAGCGTTACTACCGGGACAGGGCACGGCTACACCTTC.

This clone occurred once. CDR3 nucleotide sequence: TGTGCCAGCATCTTAAGCTCCTATAATTCACCCCTCCACTTT. Translation: CASILSSYNSPLHF. The chain carries TRBV5-7 and TRBJ1-6; D remains unclear. TRBV5-7 falls under the ORF class, with uncertain function. The V end was cut by 6 bases, the J end by 0 bases, with 7 bases between. The length of the CDR3 is 14 residues.

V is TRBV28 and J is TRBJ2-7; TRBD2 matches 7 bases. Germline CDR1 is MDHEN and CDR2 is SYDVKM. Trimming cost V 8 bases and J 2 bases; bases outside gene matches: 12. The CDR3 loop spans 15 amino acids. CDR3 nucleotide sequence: TGTGCCAGCTATCCGACTGGCGGGGGTCCCTACGAGCAGTACTTC. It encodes CASYPTGGGPYEQYF.

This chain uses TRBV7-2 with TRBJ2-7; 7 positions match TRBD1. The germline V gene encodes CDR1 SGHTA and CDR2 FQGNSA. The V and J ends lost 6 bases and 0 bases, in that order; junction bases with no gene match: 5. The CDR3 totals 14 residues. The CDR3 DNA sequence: TGTGCCAGCAGTAGACAGGGCAGCTCCTACGAGCAGTACTTC. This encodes CASSRQGSSYEQYF.

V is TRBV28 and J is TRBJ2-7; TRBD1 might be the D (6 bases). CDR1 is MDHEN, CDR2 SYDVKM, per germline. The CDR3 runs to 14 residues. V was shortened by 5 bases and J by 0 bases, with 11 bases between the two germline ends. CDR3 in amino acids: CASSVTGFSYEQYF. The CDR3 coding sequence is TGTGCCAGCAGTGTTACAGGGTTCTCCTACGAGCAGTACTTC. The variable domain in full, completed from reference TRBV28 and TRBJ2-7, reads DVKVTQSSRYLVKRTGEKVFLECVQDMDHENMFWYRQDPGLGLRLIYFSYDVKMKEKGDIPEGYSVSREKKERFSLILESASTNQTSMYLCASSVTGFSYEQYFGPGTRLTVT.

The DNA of the CDR3 is TGTGCCAGCAGCCTCGGGCCGGCGAACACCGGGGAGCTGTTTTTT. Its protein is CASSLGPANTGELFF. The chain is built from TRBV11-3 and TRBJ2-2; unclear D gene. V was clipped by 5 bases and J by 0 bases, with 10 bases between them. This CDR3 has 15 amino acids. CDR1 and CDR2 from the germline V gene are SGHNT and YENEEA.

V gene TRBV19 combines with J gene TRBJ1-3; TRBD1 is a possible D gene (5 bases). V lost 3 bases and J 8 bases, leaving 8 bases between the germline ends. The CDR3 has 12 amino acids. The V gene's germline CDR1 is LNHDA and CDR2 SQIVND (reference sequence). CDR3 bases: TGTGCCAGTAGTATGGGGGAGTACACCATATATTTT. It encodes CASSMGEYTIYF.

DNA for the CDR3: TGTGCCAGCAGCTTAGGCCGGGGGGCCTACGAGCAGTACTTC. It encodes CASSLGRGAYEQYF. This chain joins TRBV7-6 and TRBJ2-7, with 7 bases identical to TRBD2. Losses at the gene ends were 1 base for V and 2 bases for J; bases not matched to a gene: 2. CDR3 length: 14 residues. Germline CDR1 SGHVS, CDR2 FNYEAQ.

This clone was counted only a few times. CDR3 in DNA: TGTGCCAGCAGGGTCCAAACCCCCTATGGCTACACCTTC. Its translation is CASRVQTPYGYTF. The chain combines TRBV6-6 with TRBJ1-2; D gene uncertain. V was cut by 6 bases and J by 4 bases, with 12 bases left in between. The germline gives CDR1 MNHNY, CDR2 SVGAGI (reference sequence). CDR3 length: 13 residues.

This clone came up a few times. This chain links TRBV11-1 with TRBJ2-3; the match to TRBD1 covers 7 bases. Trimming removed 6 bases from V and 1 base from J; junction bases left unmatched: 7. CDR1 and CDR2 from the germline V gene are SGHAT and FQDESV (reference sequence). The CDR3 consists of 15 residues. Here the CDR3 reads CASSTDRTGTDTQYF. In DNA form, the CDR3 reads TGTGCCAGCAGTACGGACAGGACGGGCACAGATACGCAGTATTTT.

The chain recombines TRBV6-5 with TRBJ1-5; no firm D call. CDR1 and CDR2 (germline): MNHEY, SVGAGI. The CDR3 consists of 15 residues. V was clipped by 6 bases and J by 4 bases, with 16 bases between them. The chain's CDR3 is CASRWGFEPNQPQHF. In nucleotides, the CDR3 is TGTGCCAGCAGGTGGGGATTTGAGCCGAATCAGCCCCAGCATTTT.

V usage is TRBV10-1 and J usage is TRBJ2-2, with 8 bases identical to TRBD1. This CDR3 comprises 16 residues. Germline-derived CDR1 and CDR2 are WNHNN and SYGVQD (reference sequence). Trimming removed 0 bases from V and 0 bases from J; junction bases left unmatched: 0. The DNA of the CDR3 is TGCGCCAGCAGTGAGTCGGGACAGGCGAACACCGGGGAGCTGTTTTTT. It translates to CASSESGQANTGELFF.

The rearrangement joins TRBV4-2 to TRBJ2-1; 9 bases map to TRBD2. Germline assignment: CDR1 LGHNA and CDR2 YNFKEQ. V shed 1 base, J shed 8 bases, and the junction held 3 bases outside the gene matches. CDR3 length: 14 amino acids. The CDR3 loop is CASSQVRLADEQFF. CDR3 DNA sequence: TGTGCCAGCAGCCAAGTAAGACTAGCGGATGAGCAGTTCTTC.

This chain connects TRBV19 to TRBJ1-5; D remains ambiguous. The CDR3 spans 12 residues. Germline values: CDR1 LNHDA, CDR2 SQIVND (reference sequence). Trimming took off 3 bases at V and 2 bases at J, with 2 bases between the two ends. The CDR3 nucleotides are TGTGCCAGTAGTATGGGCAATCAGCCCCAGCATTTT. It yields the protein CASSMGNQPQHF.